The T cell receptor (beta chain) described here comes from a study of cytomegalovirus exposure and HLA in healthy donors. On this clone itself: Its specificity is unknown.

General study points: Across donors, most TCRs were seen rarely, yet some public ones were widespread. Serostatus for CMV was the only available immune exposure information.

Germline CDR1 is SEHNR and CDR2 is FQNEAQ (reference sequence). This CDR3 spans 13 amino acids. Trimming removed 1 base at V and 3 bases at J, with 7 bases between. 13 Jbeta primers and 60 Vbeta primers were used for the PCR. Using immunoSEQ multiplex PCR, the repertoire was profiled, and TCRdb retains in-frame clones only, with some absent. The sample lists roughly 130,000 clones, 70% to 90% occurring once. V and J are TRBV7-9 and TRBJ2-7; D call uncertain. The receptor comes from a woman in her thirties or forties in good health and CMV-seronegative. The sequencing input was PBMCs. CDR3 loop: CASSLGPFYEQYF. The CDR3 region has the DNA TGTGCCAGCAGCTTAGGGCCCTTCTACGAGCAGTACTTC.